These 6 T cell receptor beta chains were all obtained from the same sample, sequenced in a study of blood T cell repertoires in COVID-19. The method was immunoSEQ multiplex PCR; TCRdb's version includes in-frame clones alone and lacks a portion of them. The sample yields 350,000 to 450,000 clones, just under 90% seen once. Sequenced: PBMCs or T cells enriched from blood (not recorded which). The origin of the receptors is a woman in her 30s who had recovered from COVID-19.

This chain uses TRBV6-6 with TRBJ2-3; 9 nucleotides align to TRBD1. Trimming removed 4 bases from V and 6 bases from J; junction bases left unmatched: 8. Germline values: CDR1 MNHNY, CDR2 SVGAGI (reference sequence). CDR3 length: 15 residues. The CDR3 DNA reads TGTGCCAGCAGTTGGGTACAGGGGGCGGCGGATACGCAGTATTTT. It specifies CASSWVQGAADTQYF.

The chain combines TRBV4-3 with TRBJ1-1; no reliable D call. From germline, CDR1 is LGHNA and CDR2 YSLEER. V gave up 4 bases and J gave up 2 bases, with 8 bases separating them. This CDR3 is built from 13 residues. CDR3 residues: CASSLSVNTEAFF. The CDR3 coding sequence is TGCGCCAGCAGCCTCAGCGTCAACACTGAAGCTTTCTTT.

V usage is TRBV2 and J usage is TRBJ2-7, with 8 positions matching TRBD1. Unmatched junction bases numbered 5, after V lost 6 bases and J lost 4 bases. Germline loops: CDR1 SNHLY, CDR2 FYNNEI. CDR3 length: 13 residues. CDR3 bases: TGTGCCAGCAGCTGGGACAGGCATTACGAGCAGTACTTC. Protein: CASSWDRHYEQYF.

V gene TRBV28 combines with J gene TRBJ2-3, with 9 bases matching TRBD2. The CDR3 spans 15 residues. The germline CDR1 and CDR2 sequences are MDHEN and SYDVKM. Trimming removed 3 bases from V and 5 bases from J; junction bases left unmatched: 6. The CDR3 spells CASSLDSGSRDTQYF. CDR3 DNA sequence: TGTGCCAGCAGTTTGGATAGCGGGAGTAGAGATACGCAGTATTTT.

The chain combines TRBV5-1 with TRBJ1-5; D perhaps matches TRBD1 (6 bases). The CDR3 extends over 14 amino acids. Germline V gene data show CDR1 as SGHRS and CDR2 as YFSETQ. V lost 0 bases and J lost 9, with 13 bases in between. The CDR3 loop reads CASSLVAGATPQHF. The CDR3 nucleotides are TGCGCCAGCAGCTTGGTCGCAGGGGCTACGCCCCAGCATTTT.

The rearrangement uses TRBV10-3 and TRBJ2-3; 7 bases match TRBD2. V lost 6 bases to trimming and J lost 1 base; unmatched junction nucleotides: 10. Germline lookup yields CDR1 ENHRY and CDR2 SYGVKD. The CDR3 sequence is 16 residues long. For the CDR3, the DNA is TGTGCCATCAGCCCCGGGGAGGGGCTCGGCACAGATACGCAGTATTTT. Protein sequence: CAISPGEGLGTDTQYF.